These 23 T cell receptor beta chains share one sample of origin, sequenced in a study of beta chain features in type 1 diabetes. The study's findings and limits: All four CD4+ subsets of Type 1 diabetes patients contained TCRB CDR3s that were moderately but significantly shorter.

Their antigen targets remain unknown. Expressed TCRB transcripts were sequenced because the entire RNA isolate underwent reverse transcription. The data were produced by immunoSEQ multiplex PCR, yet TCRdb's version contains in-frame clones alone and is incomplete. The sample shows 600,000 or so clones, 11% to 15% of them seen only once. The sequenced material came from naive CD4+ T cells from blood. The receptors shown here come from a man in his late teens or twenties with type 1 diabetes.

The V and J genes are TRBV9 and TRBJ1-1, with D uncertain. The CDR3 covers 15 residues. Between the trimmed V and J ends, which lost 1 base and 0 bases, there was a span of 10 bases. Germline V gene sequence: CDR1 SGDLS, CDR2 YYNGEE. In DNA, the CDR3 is TGTGCCAGCAGCGTAAGGGTTGGGATGAACACTGAAGCTTTCTTT. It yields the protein CASSVRVGMNTEAFF. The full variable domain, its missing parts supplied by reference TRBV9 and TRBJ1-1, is DSGVTQTPKHLITATGQRVTLRCSPRSGDLSVYWYQQSLDQGLQFLIQYYNGEERAKGNILERFSAQQFPDLHSELNLSSLELGDSALYFCASSVRVGMNTEAFFGQGTRLTVV.

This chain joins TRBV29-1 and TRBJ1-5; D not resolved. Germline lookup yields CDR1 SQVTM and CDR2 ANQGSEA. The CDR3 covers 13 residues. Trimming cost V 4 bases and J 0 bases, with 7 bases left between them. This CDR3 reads CSVADYSNQPQHF. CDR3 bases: TGCAGCGTTGCCGATTATAGCAATCAGCCCCAGCATTTT.

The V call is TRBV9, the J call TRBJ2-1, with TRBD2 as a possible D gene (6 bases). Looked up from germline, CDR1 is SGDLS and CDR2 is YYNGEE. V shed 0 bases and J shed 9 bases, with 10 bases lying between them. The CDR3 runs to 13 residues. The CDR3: CASSVAGTGEQFF. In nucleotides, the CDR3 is TGTGCCAGCAGCGTAGCTGGGACTGGTGAGCAGTTCTTC. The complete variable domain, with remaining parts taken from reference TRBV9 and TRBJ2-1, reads DSGVTQTPKHLITATGQRVTLRCSPRSGDLSVYWYQQSLDQGLQFLIQYYNGEERAKGNILERFSAQQFPDLHSELNLSSLELGDSALYFCASSVAGTGEQFFGPGTRLTVL.

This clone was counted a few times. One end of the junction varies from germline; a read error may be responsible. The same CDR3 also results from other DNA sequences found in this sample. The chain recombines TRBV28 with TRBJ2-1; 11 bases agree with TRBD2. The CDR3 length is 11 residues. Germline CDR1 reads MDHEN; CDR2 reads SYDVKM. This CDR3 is CASSMTSGTIF. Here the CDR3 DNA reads TGTGCCAGTAGTATGACTAGCGGGACCATCTTC.

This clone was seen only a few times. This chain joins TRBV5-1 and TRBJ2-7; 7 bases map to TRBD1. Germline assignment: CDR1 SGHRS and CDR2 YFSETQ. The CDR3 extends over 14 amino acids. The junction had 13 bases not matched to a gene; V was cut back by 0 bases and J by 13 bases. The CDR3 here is CASSLADMSGTAYF. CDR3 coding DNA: TGCGCCAGCAGCTTGGCGGATATGTCTGGGACAGCATACTTC. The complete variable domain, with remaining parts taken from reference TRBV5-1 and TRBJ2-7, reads KAGVTQTPRYLIKTRGQQVTLSCSPISGHRSVSWYQQTPGQGLQFLFEYFSETQRNKGNFPGRFSGRQFSNSRSEMNVSTLELGDSALYLCASSLADMSGTAYFGPGTRLTVT.

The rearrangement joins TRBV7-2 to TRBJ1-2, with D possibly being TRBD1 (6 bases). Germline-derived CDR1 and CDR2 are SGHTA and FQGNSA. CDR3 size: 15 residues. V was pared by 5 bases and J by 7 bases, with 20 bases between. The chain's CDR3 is CASSAQGGAGSGYTF. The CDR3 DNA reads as TGTGCCAGCAGCGCACAGGGTGGGGCGGGTAGTGGCTACACCTTC. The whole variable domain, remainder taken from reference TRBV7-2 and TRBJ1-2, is GAGVSQSPSNKVTEKGKDVELRCDPISGHTALYWYRQSLGQGLEFLIYFQGNSAPDKSGLPSDRFSAERTGGSVSTLTIQRTQQEDSAVYLCASSAQGGAGSGYTFGSGTRLTVV.

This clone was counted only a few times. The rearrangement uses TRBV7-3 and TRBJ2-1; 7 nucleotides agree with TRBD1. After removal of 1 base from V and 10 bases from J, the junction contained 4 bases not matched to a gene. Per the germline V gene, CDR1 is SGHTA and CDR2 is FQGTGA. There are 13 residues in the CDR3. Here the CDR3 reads CASSLKRQGEQFF. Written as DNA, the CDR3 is TGTGCCAGCAGCTTAAAGCGACAGGGCGAGCAGTTCTTC.

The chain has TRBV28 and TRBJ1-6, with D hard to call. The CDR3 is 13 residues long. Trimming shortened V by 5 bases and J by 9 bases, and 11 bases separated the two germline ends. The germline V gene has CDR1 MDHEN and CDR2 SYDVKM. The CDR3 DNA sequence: TGTGCCAGCAGTCTTCTACAGTTTTCACCCCTCCACTTT. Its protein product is CASSLLQFSPLHF.

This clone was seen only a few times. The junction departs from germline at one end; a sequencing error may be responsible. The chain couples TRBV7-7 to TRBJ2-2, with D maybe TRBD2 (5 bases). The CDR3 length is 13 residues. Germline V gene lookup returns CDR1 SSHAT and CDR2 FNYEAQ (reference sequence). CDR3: CASSPFGDGELFF. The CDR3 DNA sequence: TGTGCTAGCAGCCCTTTCGGGGATGGGGAGCTGTTTTTT.

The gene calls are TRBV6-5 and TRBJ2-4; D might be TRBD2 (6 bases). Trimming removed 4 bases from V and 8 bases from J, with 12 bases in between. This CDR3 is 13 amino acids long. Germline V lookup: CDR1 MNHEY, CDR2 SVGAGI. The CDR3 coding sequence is TGTGCCAGCAGTTCCCCGGGAGTACACATTCAGTACTTC. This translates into CASSSPGVHIQYF.

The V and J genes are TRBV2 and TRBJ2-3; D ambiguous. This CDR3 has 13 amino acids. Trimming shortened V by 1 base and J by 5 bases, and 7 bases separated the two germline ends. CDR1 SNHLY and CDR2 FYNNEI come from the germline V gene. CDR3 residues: CASSEGMEDTQYF. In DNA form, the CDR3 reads TGTGCCAGCAGTGAAGGTATGGAAGATACGCAGTATTTT. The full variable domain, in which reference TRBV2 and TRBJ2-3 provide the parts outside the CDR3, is EPEVTQTPSHQVTQMGQEVILRCVPISNHLYFYWYRQILGQKVEFLVSFYNNEISEKSEIFDDQFSVERPDGSNFTLKIRSTKLEDSAMYFCASSEGMEDTQYFGPGTRLTVL.

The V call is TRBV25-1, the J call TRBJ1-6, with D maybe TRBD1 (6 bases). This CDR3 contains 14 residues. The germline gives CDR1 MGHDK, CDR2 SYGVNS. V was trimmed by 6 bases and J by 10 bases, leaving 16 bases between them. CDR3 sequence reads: CASRVSGGASPLHF. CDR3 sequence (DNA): TGTGCCAGCAGGGTCTCGGGGGGCGCGTCACCCCTCCACTTT.

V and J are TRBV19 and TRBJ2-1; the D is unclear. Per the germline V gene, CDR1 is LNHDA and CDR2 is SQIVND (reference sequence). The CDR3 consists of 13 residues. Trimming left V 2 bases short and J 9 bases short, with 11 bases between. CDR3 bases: TGTGCCAGTAGTATAACCAGCACCACTGAGCAGTTCTTC. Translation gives CASSITSTTEQFF.

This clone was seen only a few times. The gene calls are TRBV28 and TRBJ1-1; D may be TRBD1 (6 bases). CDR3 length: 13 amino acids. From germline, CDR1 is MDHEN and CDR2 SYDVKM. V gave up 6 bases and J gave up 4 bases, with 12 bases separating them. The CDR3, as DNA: TGTGCCAGCAGGGTTACCAGGGGCACTGAAGCTTTCTTT. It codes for CASRVTRGTEAFF.

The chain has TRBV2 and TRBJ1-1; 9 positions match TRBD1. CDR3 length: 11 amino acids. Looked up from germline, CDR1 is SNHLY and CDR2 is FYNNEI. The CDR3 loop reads CAQGAETEAFF. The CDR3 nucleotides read TGTGCACAGGGGGCTGAGACTGAAGCTTTCTTT.

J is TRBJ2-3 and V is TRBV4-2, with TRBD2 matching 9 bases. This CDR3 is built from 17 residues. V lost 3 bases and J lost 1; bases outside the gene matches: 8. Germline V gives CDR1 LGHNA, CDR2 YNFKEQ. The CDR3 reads CASSHRPPSGGTDTQYF. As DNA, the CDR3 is TGTGCCAGCAGCCACCGCCCCCCTAGCGGGGGCACAGATACGCAGTATTTT.

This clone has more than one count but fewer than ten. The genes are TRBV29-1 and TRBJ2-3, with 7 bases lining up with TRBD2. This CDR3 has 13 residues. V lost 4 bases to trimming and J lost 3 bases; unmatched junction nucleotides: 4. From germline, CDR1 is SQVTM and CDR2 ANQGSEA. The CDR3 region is CSVAAGATDTQYF. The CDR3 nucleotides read TGCAGCGTTGCGGCGGGAGCAACAGATACGCAGTATTTT.

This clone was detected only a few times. The CDR3 DNA is TGTGCCATCAGTGAATCCGAAACCGGGGAGCTGTTTTTT. It yields the protein CAISESETGELFF. The chain uses TRBV10-3 and TRBJ2-2; D is unresolved. Trimming stripped 3 bases from V and 5 bases from J, with 7 bases between. CDR1 and CDR2 (germline): ENHRY, SYGVKD. CDR3 length: 13 amino acids.

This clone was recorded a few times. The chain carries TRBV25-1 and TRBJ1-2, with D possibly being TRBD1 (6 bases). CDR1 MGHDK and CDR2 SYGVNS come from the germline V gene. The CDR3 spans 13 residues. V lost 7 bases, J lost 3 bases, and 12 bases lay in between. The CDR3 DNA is TGTGCCAGCACTACGGGACACGACTATGGCTACACCTTC. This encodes CASTTGHDYGYTF.

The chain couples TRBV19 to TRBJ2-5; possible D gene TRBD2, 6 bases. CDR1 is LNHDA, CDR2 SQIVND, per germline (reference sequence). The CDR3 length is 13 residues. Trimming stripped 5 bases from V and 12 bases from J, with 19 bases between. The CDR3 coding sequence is TGTGCCAGTAGTTCTTTACCTCGGGACTGGGAGTACTTC. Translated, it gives CASSSLPRDWEYF.

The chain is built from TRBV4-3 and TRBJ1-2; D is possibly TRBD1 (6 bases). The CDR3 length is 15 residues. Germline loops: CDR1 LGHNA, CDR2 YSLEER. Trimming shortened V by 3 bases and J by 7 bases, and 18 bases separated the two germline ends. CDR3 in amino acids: CASSHTGLIQTGYTF. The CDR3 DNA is TGCGCCAGCAGCCACACAGGGTTAATTCAAACTGGCTACACCTTC.

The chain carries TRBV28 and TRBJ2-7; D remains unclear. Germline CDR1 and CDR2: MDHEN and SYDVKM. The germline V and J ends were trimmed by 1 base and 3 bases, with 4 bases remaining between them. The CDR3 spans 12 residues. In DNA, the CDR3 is TGTGCCAGCAGTTTATTGTTCTACGAGCAGTACTTC. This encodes CASSLLFYEQYF.

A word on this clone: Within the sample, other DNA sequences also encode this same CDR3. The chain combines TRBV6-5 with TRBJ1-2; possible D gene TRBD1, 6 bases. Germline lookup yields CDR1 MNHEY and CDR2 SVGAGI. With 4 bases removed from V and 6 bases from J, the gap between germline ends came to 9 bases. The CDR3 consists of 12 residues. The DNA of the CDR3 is TGTGCCAGCAGTTTGCAGGGGAATGGCTACACCTTC. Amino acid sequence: CASSLQGNGYTF.